The next 3 T cell receptor beta chains were all read from a single sample in a study of cytomegalovirus exposure and HLA in healthy donors. PCR was performed using 60 Vbeta and 13 Jbeta primers. The protocol was immunoSEQ multiplex PCR, while the TCRdb copy is restricted to in-frame clones and leaves out a portion. The repertoire consists of 200,000 or so clones, with 82% occurring once and the leading ten covering roughly 6%. Material: PBMCs. The receptors were gathered from a woman between 45 and 60 years old in good health and CMV-seropositive.

Only one count was recorded for this clone. The chain employs TRBV4-1 and TRBJ2-3; TRBD1 might be the D (6 bases). V shed 2 bases and J shed 0 bases, with 12 bases lying between them. The germline gives CDR1 MGHRA, CDR2 YSYEKL. The length of the CDR3 is 16 residues. CDR3 residues: CASSQSPGASTDTQYF. In DNA form, the CDR3 reads TGCGCCAGCAGCCAATCCCCAGGGGCTAGCACAGATACGCAGTATTTT.

The chain uses TRBV5-1 and TRBJ2-2, with D maybe TRBD2 (6 bases). Germline loops: CDR1 SGHRS, CDR2 YFSETQ. The CDR3 is 15 residues long. V lost 5 bases, J lost 4 bases, and 15 bases lay in between. The CDR3 bases are TGCGCCAGCAGTTCGGGACGGGAGACCACCGGGGAGCTGTTTTTT. It encodes CASSSGRETTGELFF.

The gene calls are TRBV6-6 and TRBJ1-2; 11 bases are a match to TRBD1. V dropped 2 bases and J dropped 4; count of bases not matched to a gene: 6. Per the germline V gene, CDR1 is MNHNY and CDR2 is SVGAGI (reference sequence). The CDR3 runs to 16 residues. The CDR3 DNA follows: TGTGCCAGCAGTTACGGGGTGGGGACAGGGGGCTATGGCTACACCTTC. Residues: CASSYGVGTGGYGYTF.